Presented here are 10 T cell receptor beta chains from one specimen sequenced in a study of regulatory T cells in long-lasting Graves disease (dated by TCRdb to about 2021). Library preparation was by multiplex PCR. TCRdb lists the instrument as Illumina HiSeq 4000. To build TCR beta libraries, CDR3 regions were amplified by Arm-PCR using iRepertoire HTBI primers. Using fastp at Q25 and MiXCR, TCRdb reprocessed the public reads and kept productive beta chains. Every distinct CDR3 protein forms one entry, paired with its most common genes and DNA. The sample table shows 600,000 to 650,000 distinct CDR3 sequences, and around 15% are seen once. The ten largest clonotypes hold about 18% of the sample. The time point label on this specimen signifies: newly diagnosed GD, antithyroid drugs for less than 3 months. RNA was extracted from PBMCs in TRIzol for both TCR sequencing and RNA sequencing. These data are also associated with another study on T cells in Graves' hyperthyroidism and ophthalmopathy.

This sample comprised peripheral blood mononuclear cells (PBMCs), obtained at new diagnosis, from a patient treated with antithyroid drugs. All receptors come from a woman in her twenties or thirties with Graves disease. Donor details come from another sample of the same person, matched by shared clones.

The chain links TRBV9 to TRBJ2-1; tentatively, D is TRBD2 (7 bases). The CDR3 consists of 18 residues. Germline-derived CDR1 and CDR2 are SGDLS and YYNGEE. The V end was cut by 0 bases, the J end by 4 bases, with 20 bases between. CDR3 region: CASSVDFRGASSYNEQFF. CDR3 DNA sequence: TGTGCCAGCAGCGTAGACTTCCGGGGGGCTTCTTCTTACAATGAGCAGTTCTTC.

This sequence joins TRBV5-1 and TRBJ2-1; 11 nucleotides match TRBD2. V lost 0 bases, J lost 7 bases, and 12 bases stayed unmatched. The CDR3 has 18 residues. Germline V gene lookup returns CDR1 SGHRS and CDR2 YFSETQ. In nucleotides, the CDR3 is TGCGCCAGCAGCTTGGCCGGACTACTAGCGGGAGTCGGGAATGAGCAGTTCTTC. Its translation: CASSLAGLLAGVGNEQFF.

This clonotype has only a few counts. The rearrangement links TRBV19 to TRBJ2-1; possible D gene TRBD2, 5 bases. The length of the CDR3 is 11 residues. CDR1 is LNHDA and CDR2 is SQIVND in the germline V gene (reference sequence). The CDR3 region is CSAGTYNEQFF. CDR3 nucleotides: TGTTCCGCCGGGACCTACAATGAGCAGTTCTTC.

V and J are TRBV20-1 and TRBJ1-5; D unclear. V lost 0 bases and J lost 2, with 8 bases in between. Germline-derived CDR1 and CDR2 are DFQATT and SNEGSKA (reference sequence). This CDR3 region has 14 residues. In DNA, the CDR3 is TGCAGTGCTAGAGAGGCGGAAGGCAATCAGCCCCAGCATTTT. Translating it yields CSAREAEGNQPQHF.

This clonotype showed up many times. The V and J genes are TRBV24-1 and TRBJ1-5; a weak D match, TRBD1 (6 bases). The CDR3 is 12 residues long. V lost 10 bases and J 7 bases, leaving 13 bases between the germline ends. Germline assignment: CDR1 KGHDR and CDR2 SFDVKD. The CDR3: CATGGLGQPQHF. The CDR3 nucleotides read TGTGCCACTGGGGGGCTCGGACAGCCCCAGCATTTT.

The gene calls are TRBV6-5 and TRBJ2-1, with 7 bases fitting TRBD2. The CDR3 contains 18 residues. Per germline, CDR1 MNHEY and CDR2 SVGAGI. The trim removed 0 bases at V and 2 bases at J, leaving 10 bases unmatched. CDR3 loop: CASSYSGSAGVPYNEQFF. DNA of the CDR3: TGTGCCAGCAGTTACTCCGGTTCGGCGGGAGTGCCCTACAATGAGCAGTTCTTC.

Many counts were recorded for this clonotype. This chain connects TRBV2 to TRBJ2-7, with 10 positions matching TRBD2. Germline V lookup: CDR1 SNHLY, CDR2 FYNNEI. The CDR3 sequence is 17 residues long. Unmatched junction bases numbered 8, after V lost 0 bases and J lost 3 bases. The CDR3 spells CASSEALLLAGFYEQYF. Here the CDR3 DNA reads TGTGCCAGCAGTGAAGCGCTTCTACTAGCGGGATTCTACGAGCAGTACTTC.

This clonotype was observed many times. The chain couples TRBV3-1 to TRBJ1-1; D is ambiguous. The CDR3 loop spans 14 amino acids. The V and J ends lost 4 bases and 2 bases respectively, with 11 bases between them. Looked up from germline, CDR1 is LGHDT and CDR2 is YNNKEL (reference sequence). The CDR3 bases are TGTGCCAGCAGCCGCGACGAGGGTAACACTGAAGCTTTCTTT. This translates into CASSRDEGNTEAFF.

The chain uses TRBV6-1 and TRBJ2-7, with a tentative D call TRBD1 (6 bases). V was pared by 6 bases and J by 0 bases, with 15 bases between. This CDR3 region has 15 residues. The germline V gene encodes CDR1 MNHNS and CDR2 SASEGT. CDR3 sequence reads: CASSMQGSSSYEQYF. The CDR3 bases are TGTGCCAGCAGCATGCAGGGGTCAAGCTCCTACGAGCAGTACTTC.

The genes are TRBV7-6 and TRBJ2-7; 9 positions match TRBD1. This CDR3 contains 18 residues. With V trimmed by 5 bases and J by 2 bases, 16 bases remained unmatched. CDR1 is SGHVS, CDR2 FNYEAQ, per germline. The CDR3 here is CASSQGTGSMIVAYEQYF. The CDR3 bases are TGTGCCAGCAGCCAAGGGACAGGGAGCATGATTGTGGCCTACGAGCAGTACTTC.